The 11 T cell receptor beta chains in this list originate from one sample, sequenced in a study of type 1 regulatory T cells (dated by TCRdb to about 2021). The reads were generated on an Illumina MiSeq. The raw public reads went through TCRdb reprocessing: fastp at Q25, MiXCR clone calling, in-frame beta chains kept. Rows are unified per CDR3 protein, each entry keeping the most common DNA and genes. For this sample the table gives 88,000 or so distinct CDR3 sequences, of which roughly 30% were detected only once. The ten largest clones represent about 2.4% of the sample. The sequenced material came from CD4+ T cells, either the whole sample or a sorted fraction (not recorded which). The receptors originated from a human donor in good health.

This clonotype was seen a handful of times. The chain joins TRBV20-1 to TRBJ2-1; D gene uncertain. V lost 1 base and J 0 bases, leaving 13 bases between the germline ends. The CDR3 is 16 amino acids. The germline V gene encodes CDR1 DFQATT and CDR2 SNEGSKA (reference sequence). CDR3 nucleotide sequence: TGCAGTGCTAGAGCCATAATGGGTAGCTCCTACAATGAGCAGTTCTTC. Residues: CSARAIMGSSYNEQFF.

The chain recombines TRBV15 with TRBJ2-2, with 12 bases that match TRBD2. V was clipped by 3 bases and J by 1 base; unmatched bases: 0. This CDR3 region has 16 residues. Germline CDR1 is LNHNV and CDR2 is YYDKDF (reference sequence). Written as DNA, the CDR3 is TGTGCCACCAGCAGGGGACTAGCGGGGAACACCGGGGAGCTGTTTTTT. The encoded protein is CATSRGLAGNTGELFF.

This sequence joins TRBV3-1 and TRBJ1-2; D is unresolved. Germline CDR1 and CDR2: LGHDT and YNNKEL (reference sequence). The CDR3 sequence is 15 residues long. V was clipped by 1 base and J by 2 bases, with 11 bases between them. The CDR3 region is CASSQGLPTNYGYTF. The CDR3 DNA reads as TGTGCCAGCAGCCAAGGTCTCCCGACCAACTATGGCTACACCTTC.

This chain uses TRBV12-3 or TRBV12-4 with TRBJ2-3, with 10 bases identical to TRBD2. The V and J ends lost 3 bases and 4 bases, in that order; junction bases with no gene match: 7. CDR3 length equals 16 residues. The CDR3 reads CASSFGPGLASDTQYF. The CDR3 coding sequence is TGTGCCAGCAGTTTTGGGCCGGGACTAGCGTCAGATACGCAGTATTTT.

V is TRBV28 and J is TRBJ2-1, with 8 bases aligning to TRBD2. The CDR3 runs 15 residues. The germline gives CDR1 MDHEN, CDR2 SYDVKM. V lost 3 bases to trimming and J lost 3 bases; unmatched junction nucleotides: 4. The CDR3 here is CASSFPAGGYNEQFF. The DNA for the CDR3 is TGTGCCAGCAGTTTCCCGGCGGGGGGCTACAATGAGCAGTTCTTC.

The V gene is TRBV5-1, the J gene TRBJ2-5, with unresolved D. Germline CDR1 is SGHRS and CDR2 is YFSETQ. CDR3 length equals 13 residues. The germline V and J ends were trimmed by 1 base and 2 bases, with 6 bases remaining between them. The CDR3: CASSLSQQETQYF. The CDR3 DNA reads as TGCGCCAGCAGCTTGTCGCAGCAAGAGACCCAGTACTTC.

The CDR3 nucleotides read TGTGCCTGGAGTGCGGACCCCTACCGGACAGGGTTTGGTGAAAAACTGTTTTTT. Its protein is CAWSADPYRTGFGEKLFF. J is TRBJ1-4 and V is TRBV30; TRBD1 matches 8 bases. The germline CDR1 and CDR2 sequences are GTSNPN and SVGIG (reference sequence). Germline trimming cut 1 base from V and 7 bases from J; bases unmatched to any gene: 17. The CDR3 is made up of 18 amino acids.

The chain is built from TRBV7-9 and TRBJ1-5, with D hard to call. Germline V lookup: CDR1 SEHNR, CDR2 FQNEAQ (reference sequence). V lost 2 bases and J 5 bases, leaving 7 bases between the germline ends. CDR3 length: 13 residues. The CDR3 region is CASSLFGDQPQHF. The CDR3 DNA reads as TGTGCCAGCAGCTTATTCGGCGATCAGCCCCAGCATTTT.

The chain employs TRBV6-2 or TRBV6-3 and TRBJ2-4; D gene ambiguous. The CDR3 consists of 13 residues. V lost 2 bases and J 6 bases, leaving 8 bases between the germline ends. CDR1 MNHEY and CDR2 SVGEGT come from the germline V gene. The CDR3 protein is CASSYATLNIQYF. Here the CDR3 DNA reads TGTGCCAGCAGTTACGCCACTCTAAACATTCAGTACTTC.

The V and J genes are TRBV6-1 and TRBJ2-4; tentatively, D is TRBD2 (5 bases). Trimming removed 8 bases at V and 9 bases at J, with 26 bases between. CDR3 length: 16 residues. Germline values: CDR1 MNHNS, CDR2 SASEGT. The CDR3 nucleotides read TGTGCCAGCCAGGTAGACAAAAGAAGTGGCGGAGGCATTCAGTACTTC. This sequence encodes CASQVDKRSGGGIQYF.

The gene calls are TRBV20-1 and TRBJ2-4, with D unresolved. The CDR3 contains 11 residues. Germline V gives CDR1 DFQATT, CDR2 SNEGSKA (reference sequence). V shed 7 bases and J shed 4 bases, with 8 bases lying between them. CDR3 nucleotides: TGCAGTGTCAATCTTAAAAACATTCAGTACTTC. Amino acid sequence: CSVNLKNIQYF.